This TCR beta chain was documented in a study of tumor-infiltrating lymphocytes in primary liver carcinoma. Worth noting for this clonotype: The antigen is undetermined. The missing conserved phenylalanine or tryptophan at the end of this CDR3 makes a read error likely.

Without any cell sorting, roughly 20-32 mg of bulk tissue yielded co-extracted RNA and DNA. Primary liver carcinoma, confirmed by histopathology, was surgically resected. Patients in the cohort were treatment-naive and living with chronic HBV infection. Priming with a constant-region primer yielded TCR beta cDNA from about 450 ng total RNA. Libraries of TCR beta came from three nested multiplex PCR rounds with slightly modified ARM-PCR. TCRdb passed the multiplex PCR reads through MiXCR, listing each CDR3 protein once. The table includes 150,000 to 200,000 distinct CDR3 sequences, 85% detected once. Notes on the study in general: The difference in top-250-clone fraction between tumors and blood was significant, favoring tumors (p = 0.039). Representation across all five tumor regions was limited to only about 8-24% of top clones.

Sequenced sample: tumor tissue from primary liver carcinoma. This TCR derives from a middle-aged man with primary liver carcinoma and hepatitis B virus infection.

The CDR3 bases are TGTGCCAGCAGGATTCGAATTGACACTGAAGCTTTCCTT. Its protein is CASRIRIDTEAFL. V is TRBV12-3 or TRBV12-4 and J is TRBJ1-1; D gene unclear. V was cut by 6 bases and J by 3 bases, with 11 bases left in between. CDR3 length: 13 residues.